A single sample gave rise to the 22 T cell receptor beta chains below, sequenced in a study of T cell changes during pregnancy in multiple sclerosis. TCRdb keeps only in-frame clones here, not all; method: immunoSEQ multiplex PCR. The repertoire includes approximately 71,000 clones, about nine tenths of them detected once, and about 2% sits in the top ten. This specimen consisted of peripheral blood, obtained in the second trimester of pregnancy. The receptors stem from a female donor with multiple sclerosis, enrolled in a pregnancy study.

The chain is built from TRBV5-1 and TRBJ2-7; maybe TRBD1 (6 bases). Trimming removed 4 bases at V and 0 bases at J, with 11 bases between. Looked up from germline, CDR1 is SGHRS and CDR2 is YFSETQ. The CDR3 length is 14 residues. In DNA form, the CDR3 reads TGCGCCAGCAGCCTCGGACAGTACTCCTACGAGCAGTACTTC. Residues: CASSLGQYSYEQYF.

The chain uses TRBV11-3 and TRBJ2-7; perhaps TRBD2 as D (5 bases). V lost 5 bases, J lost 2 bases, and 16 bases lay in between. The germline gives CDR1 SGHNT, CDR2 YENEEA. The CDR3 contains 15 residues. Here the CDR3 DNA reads TGTGCCAGCAGCCTCCGGGATGGGCAGGCCTACGAGCAGTACTTC. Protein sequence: CASSLRDGQAYEQYF.

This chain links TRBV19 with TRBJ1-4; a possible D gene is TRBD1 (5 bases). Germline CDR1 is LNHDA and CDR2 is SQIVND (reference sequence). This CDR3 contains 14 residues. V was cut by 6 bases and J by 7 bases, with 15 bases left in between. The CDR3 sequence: CASRTGGGGEKLFF. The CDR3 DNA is TGTGCCAGTAGAACCGGGGGAGGTGGTGAAAAACTGTTTTTT.

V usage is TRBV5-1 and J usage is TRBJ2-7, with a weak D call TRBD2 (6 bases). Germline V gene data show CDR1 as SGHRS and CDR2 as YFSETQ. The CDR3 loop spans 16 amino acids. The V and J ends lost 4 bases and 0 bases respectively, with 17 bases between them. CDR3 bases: TGCGCCAGCAGCCTCGGGGGTAGCCCTAGCTCCTACGAGCAGTACTTC. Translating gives CASSLGGSPSSYEQYF.

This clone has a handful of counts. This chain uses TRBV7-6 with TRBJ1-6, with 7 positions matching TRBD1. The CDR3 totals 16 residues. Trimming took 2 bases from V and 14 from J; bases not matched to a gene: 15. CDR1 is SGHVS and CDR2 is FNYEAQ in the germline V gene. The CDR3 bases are TGTGCCAGCAGCTTATCCCAGCGTGTAGAGGGGGCCACCCTCCACTTT. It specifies CASSLSQRVEGATLHF.

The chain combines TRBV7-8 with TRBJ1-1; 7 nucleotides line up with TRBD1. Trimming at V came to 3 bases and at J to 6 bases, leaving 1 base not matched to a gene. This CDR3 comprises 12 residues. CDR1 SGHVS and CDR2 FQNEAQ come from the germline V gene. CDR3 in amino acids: CASSFQGAEAFF. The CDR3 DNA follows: TGTGCCAGCAGCTTTCAGGGGGCTGAAGCTTTCTTT.

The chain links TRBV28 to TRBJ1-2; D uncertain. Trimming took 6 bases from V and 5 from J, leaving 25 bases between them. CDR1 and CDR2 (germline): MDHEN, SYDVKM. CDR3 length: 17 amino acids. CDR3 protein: CASSLIPGGPSQYGYTF. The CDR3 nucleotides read TGTGCCAGCAGCCTAATACCCGGCGGGCCCTCCCAGTATGGCTACACCTTC.

CDR3 DNA: TGTGCCTGGAGTGTTATGCCTTCCGGAGGTGGGGCCAACGTCCTGACTTTC. Translating it yields CAWSVMPSGGGANVLTF. The chain couples TRBV30 to TRBJ2-6; a possible D gene is TRBD2 (5 bases). Germline V gene lookup returns CDR1 GTSNPN and CDR2 SVGIG (reference sequence). With 0 bases removed from V and 3 bases from J, the gap between germline ends came to 15 bases. This CDR3 comprises 17 residues.

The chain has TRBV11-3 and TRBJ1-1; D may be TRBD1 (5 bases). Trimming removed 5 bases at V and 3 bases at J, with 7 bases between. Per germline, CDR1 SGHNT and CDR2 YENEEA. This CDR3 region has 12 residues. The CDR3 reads CASSPTDTEAFF. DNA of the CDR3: TGTGCCAGCAGCCCGACAGACACTGAAGCTTTCTTT.

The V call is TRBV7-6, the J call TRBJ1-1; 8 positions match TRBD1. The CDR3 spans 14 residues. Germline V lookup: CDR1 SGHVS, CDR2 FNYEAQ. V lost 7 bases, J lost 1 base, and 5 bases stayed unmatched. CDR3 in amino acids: CASTPGQANTEAFF. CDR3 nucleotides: TGTGCCAGCACTCCGGGACAGGCGAACACTGAAGCTTTCTTT.

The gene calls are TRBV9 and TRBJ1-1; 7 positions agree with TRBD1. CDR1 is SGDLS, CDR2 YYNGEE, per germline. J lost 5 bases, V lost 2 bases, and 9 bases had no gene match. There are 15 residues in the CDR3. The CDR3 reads CASSVGGTGVTEAFF. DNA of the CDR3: TGTGCCAGCAGCGTGGGGGGTACAGGGGTGACTGAAGCTTTCTTT.

The CDR3 DNA is TGTGCCACCAGCTTAAGGGGTGGGTCACCCCTCCACTTT. Its protein is CATSLRGGSPLHF. The rearrangement links TRBV15 to TRBJ1-6; D might be TRBD1 (5 bases). The CDR3 runs 13 residues. V lost 5 bases, J lost 10 bases, and 12 bases lay in between. CDR1 is LNHNV and CDR2 is YYDKDF in the germline V gene (reference sequence).

The CDR3 bases are TGTGCCAGCAGCGTAGTATCCAGTCCTAACTATGGCTACACCTTC. Amino acids: CASSVVSSPNYGYTF. The chain links TRBV9 to TRBJ1-2, with D hard to call. CDR1 and CDR2 (germline): SGDLS, YYNGEE. The CDR3 spans 15 residues. V lost 0 bases, J lost 0 bases, and 9 bases lay in between. Variable domain in full (rest from reference TRBV9 and TRBJ1-2): DSGVTQTPKHLITATGQRVTLRCSPRSGDLSVYWYQQSLDQGLQFLIQYYNGEERAKGNILERFSAQQFPDLHSELNLSSLELGDSALYFCASSVVSSPNYGYTFGSGTRLTVV.

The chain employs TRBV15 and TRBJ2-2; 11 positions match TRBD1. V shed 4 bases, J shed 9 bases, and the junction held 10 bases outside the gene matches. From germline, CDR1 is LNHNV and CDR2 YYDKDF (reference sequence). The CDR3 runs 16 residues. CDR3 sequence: CATSIPGTGGIRELFF. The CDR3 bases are TGTGCCACCAGCATTCCCGGGACAGGGGGAATCAGGGAGCTGTTTTTT.

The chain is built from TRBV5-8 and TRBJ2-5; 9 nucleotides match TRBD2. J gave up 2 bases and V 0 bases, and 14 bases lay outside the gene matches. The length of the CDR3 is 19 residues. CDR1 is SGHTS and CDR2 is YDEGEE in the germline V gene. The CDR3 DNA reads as TGTGCCAGCAGCTTGGGGGGCTGGCGACTAGCGGTAACTCAAGAGACCCAGTACTTC. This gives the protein CASSLGGWRLAVTQETQYF.

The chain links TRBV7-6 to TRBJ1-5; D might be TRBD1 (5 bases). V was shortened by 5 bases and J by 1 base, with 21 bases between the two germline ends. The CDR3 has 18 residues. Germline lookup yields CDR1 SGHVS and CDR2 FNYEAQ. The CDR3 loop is CASSPLSRQPGSNQPQHF. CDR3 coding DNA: TGTGCCAGCAGCCCTCTAAGCCGACAGCCTGGGAGCAATCAGCCCCAGCATTTT.

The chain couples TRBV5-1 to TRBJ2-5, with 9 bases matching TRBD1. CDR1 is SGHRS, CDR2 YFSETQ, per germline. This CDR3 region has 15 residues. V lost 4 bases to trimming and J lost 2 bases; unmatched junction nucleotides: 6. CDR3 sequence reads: CASSPGQGRQETQYF. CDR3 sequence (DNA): TGCGCCAGCAGCCCGGGACAGGGCCGACAAGAGACCCAGTACTTC.

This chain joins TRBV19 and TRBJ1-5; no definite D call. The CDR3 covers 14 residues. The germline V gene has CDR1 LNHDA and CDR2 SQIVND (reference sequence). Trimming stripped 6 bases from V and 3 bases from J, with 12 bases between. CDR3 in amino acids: CASRTQLDNQPQHF. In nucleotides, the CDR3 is TGTGCCAGTAGAACACAGTTAGACAATCAGCCCCAGCATTTT.

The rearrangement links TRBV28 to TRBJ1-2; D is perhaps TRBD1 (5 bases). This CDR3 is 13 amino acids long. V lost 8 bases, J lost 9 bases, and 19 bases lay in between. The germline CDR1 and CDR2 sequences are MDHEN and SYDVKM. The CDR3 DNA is TGTGCCAGCCGAGGAGTCGGTGGGGCGCGCTACACCTTC. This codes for CASRGVGGARYTF.

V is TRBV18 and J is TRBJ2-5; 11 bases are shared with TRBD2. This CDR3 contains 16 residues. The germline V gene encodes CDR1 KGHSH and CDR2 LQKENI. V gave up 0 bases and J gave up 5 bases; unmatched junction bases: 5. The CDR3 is CASSPPASGGFETQYF. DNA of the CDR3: TGTGCCAGCTCACCACCGGCTAGCGGGGGGTTTGAGACCCAGTACTTC.

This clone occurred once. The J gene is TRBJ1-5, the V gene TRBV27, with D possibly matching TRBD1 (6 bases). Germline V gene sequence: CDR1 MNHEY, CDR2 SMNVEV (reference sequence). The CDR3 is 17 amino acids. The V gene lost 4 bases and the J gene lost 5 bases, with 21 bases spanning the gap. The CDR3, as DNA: TGTGCCAGCAGTTCGAAGGCAAACAGGGAACAGGATCAGCCCCAGCATTTT. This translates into CASSSKANREQDQPQHF.

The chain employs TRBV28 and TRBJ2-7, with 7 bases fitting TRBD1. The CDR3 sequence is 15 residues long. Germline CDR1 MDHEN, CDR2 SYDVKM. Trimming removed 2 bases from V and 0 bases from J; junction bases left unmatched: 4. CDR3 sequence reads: CASSLPGTASYEQYF. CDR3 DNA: TGTGCCAGCAGTTTACCCGGGACAGCCTCCTACGAGCAGTACTTC.